This T cell receptor beta chain was profiled in a study of early T cells in non-severe SARS-CoV-2 infection. Whole-study context: The input, bulk RNA from unsorted whole blood, was sequenced, and chains were unpaired. Study observations and caveats: Private and CD4 specificities were missed by VDJdb matching, which favored anti-spike CD8 responses.

There are 13 residues in the CDR3. Germline-derived CDR1 and CDR2 are SGHRS and YFSETQ. Trimming removed 8 bases from V and 1 base from J, with 10 bases in between. This clonotype was picked up many times. What it recognizes is unknown. Attachment of unique molecular identifiers to individual cDNA molecules was performed. TCRdb analysed the 5' RACE reads with MiXCR anew, one entry per CDR3 protein. The sample yields some 50,000 distinct CDR3 sequences, 5.6% seen once. Sequencing input: whole blood. The chain joins TRBV5-1 to TRBJ1-3; no firm D call. The receptor was isolated from an adult who was a healthcare worker with PCR-confirmed SARS-CoV-2 infection or an uninfected control (not recorded which). In DNA, the CDR3 is TGCGCCAGTTCGACGATGTCTGGAAACACCATATATTTT. This translates into CASSTMSGNTIYF.